One sample yielded the 19 T cell receptor beta chains listed below, sequenced in a study of blood T cell repertoires in COVID-19 (TCRdb year 2020). Receptors were amplified or captured by the immunoSEQ multiplex PCR assay. TCRdb limited this immuneACCESS table to in-frame rearrangements with V and J called. A share of clones is missing; checked studies link under half to unresolved V genes, and the rest is unexplained. The sample table shows roughly 180,000 clones, and around 85% are seen once. The ten biggest clones cover 1.2% of the sample. The sample taken for sequencing was peripheral blood. All receptors come from a man between 60 and 75 years old who had recovered from COVID-19.

The chain carries TRBV9 and TRBJ1-2; D is unclear. The germline V gene has CDR1 SGDLS and CDR2 YYNGEE. The V end lost 0 bases, the J end lost 6 bases, and 15 bases lay between the germline ends. The CDR3 spans 15 residues. CDR3 protein: CASSVAIQVRDGYTF. In DNA form, the CDR3 reads TGTGCCAGCAGCGTAGCCATCCAGGTACGCGATGGCTACACCTTC.

The chain recombines TRBV7-6 with TRBJ2-5; TRBD2 matches at 7 bases. The junction had 10 bases not matched to a gene; V was cut back by 5 bases and J by 7 bases. CDR3 length: 14 amino acids. The germline CDR1 and CDR2 sequences are SGHVS and FNYEAQ. The CDR3 reads CASSPQGLPRTQYF. The CDR3 DNA is TGTGCCAGCAGCCCCCAGGGACTACCCAGGACCCAGTACTTC.

This clone was seen a few times. The chain has TRBV7-2 and TRBJ2-5, with TRBD2 identical over 15 bases. CDR1 is SGHTA, CDR2 FQGNSA, per germline. The CDR3 runs to 17 residues. V lost 5 bases and J lost 1; bases outside the gene matches: 5. CDR3 DNA: TGTGCCAGCAGCCCAGGGACTAGCGGGGGGTTCCAAGAGACCCAGTACTTC. This codes for CASSPGTSGGFQETQYF.

V usage is TRBV11-3 and J usage is TRBJ1-3, with a weak D call TRBD1 (5 bases). CDR1 is SGHNT, CDR2 YENEEA, per germline. V lost 3 bases, J lost 0 bases, and 15 bases lay in between. The CDR3 totals 17 residues. The CDR3 protein is CASSLYVGRDSGNTIYF. The CDR3 DNA reads TGTGCCAGCAGCTTGTATGTCGGCAGGGACTCTGGAAACACCATATATTTT. Based on the CDR3 plus reference TRBV11-3 and TRBJ1-3, the full variable domain is EAGVVQSPRYKIIEKKQPVAFWCNPISGHNTLYWYLQNLGQGPELLIRYENEEAVDDSQLPKDRFSAERLKGVDSTLKIQPAELGDSAVYLCASSLYVGRDSGNTIYFGEGSWLTVV.

The chain has TRBV4-2 and TRBJ1-2, with D hard to call. Looked up from germline, CDR1 is LGHNA and CDR2 is YNFKEQ. V was shortened by 0 bases and J by 6 bases, with 14 bases between the two germline ends. This CDR3 spans 15 amino acids. The CDR3 protein is CASSQDAGAGDGYTF. CDR3 DNA sequence: TGTGCCAGCAGCCAAGATGCGGGAGCGGGAGATGGCTACACCTTC.

V is TRBV11-2 and J is TRBJ2-1; 9 bases match TRBD2. This CDR3 is built from 15 residues. CDR1 and CDR2 (germline): SGHAT, FQNNGV. Germline trimming cut 4 bases from V and 5 bases from J; bases unmatched to any gene: 6. The CDR3 DNA is TGTGCCAGCAGCTCCCGACTAGCGGAACACAATGAGCAGTTCTTC. It encodes CASSSRLAEHNEQFF.

This chain connects TRBV10-2 to TRBJ1-2; 7 bases fit TRBD1. The CDR3 runs to 15 residues. The germline V gene has CDR1 WSHSY and CDR2 SAAADI. J was trimmed by 5 bases and V by 7 bases; bases with no gene match: 13. CDR3: CASTGDSWVEYGYTF. The CDR3 DNA is TGCGCCAGCACCGGGGACAGTTGGGTCGAGTATGGCTACACCTTC.

J is TRBJ2-1 and V is TRBV6-5; 9 nucleotides line up with TRBD1. The ends lost 6 bases at V and 8 bases at J; junction bases unmatched: 5. The CDR3 sequence is 13 residues long. Germline V gene data show CDR1 as MNHEY and CDR2 as SVGAGI. The CDR3 here is CASRDRGTYEQFF. DNA of the CDR3: TGTGCCAGCAGGGACAGGGGTACCTATGAGCAGTTCTTC.

The chain couples TRBV5-1 to TRBJ2-3; 9 bases fit TRBD2. The germline V gene has CDR1 SGHRS and CDR2 YFSETQ. Trimming at V came to 2 bases and at J to 1 base, leaving 11 bases not matched to a gene. CDR3 size: 18 residues. The CDR3, as DNA: TGCGCCAGCAGCTTCGTTGCGGGGGGGCCCCTTCGCACAGATACGCAGTATTTT. Translated: CASSFVAGGPLRTDTQYF.

The V call is TRBV5-1, the J call TRBJ2-7; 9 bases match TRBD1. The CDR3 sequence is 14 residues long. The germline V gene has CDR1 SGHRS and CDR2 YFSETQ. Trimming removed 4 bases from V and 2 bases from J; junction bases left unmatched: 4. The CDR3 DNA is TGCGCCAGCAGCCGGACAGGGGCCGCCTACGAGCAGTACTTC. It codes for CASSRTGAAYEQYF.

The chain recombines TRBV3-1 (or the pseudogene TRBV3-2) with TRBJ2-2; 11 bases fit TRBD1. Germline lookup yields CDR1 LGHDT and CDR2 YNNKEL (reference sequence). The CDR3 runs 15 residues. With 8 bases clipped from V and 5 bases from J, the junction kept 7 bases outside the gene matches. The CDR3 spells CASLDRGRRTGELFF. As DNA, the CDR3 is TGTGCCAGCCTGGACAGGGGGCGCCGAACCGGGGAGCTGTTTTTT.

This clone was observed a few times. The chain couples TRBV30 to TRBJ1-1; D is perhaps TRBD1 (6 bases). CDR3 length equals 12 residues. Trimming shortened V by 5 bases and J by 6 bases, and 13 bases separated the two germline ends. Germline assignment: CDR1 GTSNPN and CDR2 SVGIG (reference sequence). CDR3 DNA: TGTGCCTGGGAACAGGGCCTCCCTGAAGCTTTCTTT. It translates to CAWEQGLPEAFF.

V usage is TRBV2 and J usage is TRBJ1-2; D is unclear. Germline V gene data show CDR1 as SNHLY and CDR2 as FYNNEI. The CDR3 runs 14 residues. V shed 3 bases and J shed 7 bases, with 15 bases lying between them. The CDR3 DNA is TGTGCCAGCAGTGAGGAGTGGTCAAGCGGTGGCTACACCTTC. The encoded protein is CASSEEWSSGGYTF. Full variable domain (rest looked up from reference TRBV2 and TRBJ1-2): EPEVTQTPSHQVTQMGQEVILRCVPISNHLYFYWYRQILGQKVEFLVSFYNNEISEKSEIFDDQFSVERPDGSNFTLKIRSTKLEDSAMYFCASSEEWSSGGYTFGSGTRLTVV.

This clone has a single count. J is TRBJ2-2 and V is TRBV6-5; D may be TRBD1 (5 bases). CDR1 and CDR2 (germline): MNHEY, SVGAGI. This CDR3 has 13 residues. Trimming took 8 bases from V and 3 from J, leaving 10 bases between them. The DNA for the CDR3 is TGTGCCAGCGGGGCTACCTACACCGGGGAGCTGTTTTTT. It yields the protein CASGATYTGELFF.

The chain joins TRBV2 to TRBJ1-1; D possibly corresponds to TRBD1 (5 bases). Trimming pared 3 bases from V and 7 bases from J, leaving 12 bases between. The CDR3 is 13 residues long. Per the germline V gene, CDR1 is SNHLY and CDR2 is FYNNEI. The CDR3 loop reads CASSEGREGEAFF. The CDR3 DNA sequence: TGTGCCAGCAGTGAGGGCAGGGAAGGTGAAGCTTTCTTT.

This rearrangement joins TRBV9 to TRBJ1-1; TRBD1 might be the D (6 bases). CDR3 length: 14 residues. V dropped 4 bases and J dropped 4 bases, with 14 bases sitting between them. Germline V CDR1 and CDR2: SGDLS, YYNGEE. CDR3 sequence reads: CASSSHRVGTEAFF. The CDR3 DNA sequence: TGTGCCAGCAGCTCCCACAGGGTAGGCACTGAAGCTTTCTTT. Looking up the rest from reference TRBV9 and TRBJ1-1 gives the full variable domain: DSGVTQTPKHLITATGQRVTLRCSPRSGDLSVYWYQQSLDQGLQFLIQYYNGEERAKGNILERFSAQQFPDLHSELNLSSLELGDSALYFCASSSHRVGTEAFFGQGTRLTVV.

The CDR3 loop is CASSLGGGDTEAFF. The CDR3 DNA sequence: TGTGCCAGCAGCTTAGGGGGAGGGGACACTGAAGCTTTCTTT. This chain links TRBV7-6 with TRBJ1-1, with D tentatively TRBD1 (5 bases). The CDR3 extends over 14 amino acids. Germline CDR1 reads SGHVS; CDR2 reads FNYEAQ. The V and J ends lost 1 base and 3 bases respectively, with 9 bases between them. The full variable domain, rest sourced from reference TRBV7-6 and TRBJ1-1, is GAGVSQSPRYKVTKRGQDVALRCDPISGHVSLYWYRQALGQGPEFLTYFNYEAQQDKSGLPNDRFSAERPEGSISTLTIQRTEQRDSAMYRCASSLGGGDTEAFFGQGTRLTVV.

The CDR3 DNA reads as TGTGCCAGTAGTATCGTCGGTGGCTACACCTTC. Its translation: CASSIVGGYTF. This chain connects TRBV19 to TRBJ1-2; D remains unclear. Germline values: CDR1 LNHDA, CDR2 SQIVND (reference sequence). This CDR3 has 11 residues. Trimming pared 3 bases from V and 7 bases from J, leaving 6 bases between.

J is TRBJ1-2 and V is TRBV19, with a weak D call TRBD1 (5 bases). Germline loops: CDR1 LNHDA, CDR2 SQIVND (reference sequence). The CDR3 is 14 amino acids. The germline V and J ends were trimmed by 6 bases and 6 bases, with 17 bases remaining between them. Here the CDR3 reads CASSAVAGQHGYTF. CDR3 DNA: TGTGCCAGTAGCGCCGTGGCAGGGCAACATGGCTACACCTTC.